Listed below are T cell receptor beta chains from one sample, sequenced in a study of shared clonotypes between healthy human individuals. Assay used: immunoSEQ multiplex PCR; TCRdb lists only in-frame clones, some missing. The table shows around 1 million clones, with around 80% occurring only once. The sequencing sample was made of memory CD4+ T cells sorted from blood. The receptors derive from a man younger than 35 in good health. Each CDR3 is given with its conserved first and last residue. The order of the fields is clone size, V gene, J gene, D gene, CDR3 protein, CDR3 DNA. D genes are given only for firm matches. Size is omitted from some rows. Given values are once, few, many or a class for expanded clones.

NA	TRBV5-1	TRBJ2-7	TRBD2	CASRRGGSYEQYF	TGCGCCAGCAGGAGGGGCGGGAGCTACGAGCAGTACTTC
few	TRBV5-1	TRBJ2-5	TRBD2	CASSFAAGGAQETQYF	TGCGCCAGCAGCTTTGCAGCGGGGGGGGCTCAAGAGACCCAGTACTTC
NA	TRBV5-6	TRBJ2-2	NA	CASSTGLAGGELFF	TGTGCCAGCAGCACGGGACTCGCCGGCGGGGAGCTGTTTTTT
NA	TRBV7-9	TRBJ1-1	NA	CASSFDGVTEAFF	TGTGCCAGCAGCTTCGACGGGGTTACTGAAGCTTTCTTT
NA	TRBV27	TRBJ2-3	NA	CASGYRVDTQYF	TGTGCCAGCGGGTACAGGGTTGATACGCAGTATTTT
few	TRBV5-1	TRBJ1-2	NA	CASSGGAGWDYGYTF	TGCGCCAGCAGCGGCGGGGCCGGATGGGACTATGGCTACACCTTC
NA	TRBV6-5	TRBJ1-6	NA	CATRLQGGSPLHF	TGTGCCACCCGGCTACAGGGCGGTTCACCCCTCCACTTT
NA	TRBV5-1	TRBJ2-1	TRBD1	CASSGLDRRNEQFF	TGCGCCAGCAGCGGCCTGGACAGGCGCAATGAGCAGTTCTTC
NA	TRBV11-2	TRBJ2-7	NA	CASSLFSREQYF	TGTGCCAGCAGCTTATTCAGTCGGGAGCAGTACTTC
NA	TRBV5-1	TRBJ2-2	NA	CASSLLEGSTGELFF	TGCGCCAGCAGCTTGCTTGAGGGGTCCACCGGGGAGCTGTTTTTT
NA	TRBV7-9	TRBJ1-1	TRBD1	CASSVAGGAPEAFF	TGTGCCAGCAGCGTTGCAGGGGGCGCGCCTGAAGCTTTCTTT
few	TRBV6-6	TRBJ2-2	NA	CASSYSGEWNTGELFF	TGTGCCAGCAGTTACTCGGGAGAATGGAACACCGGGGAGCTGTTTTTT
NA	TRBV5-1	TRBJ2-2	TRBD2	CASSTRTSGSGAGELFF	TGCGCCAGCAGCACCAGGACTAGCGGGAGTGGGGCCGGGGAGCTGTTTTTT
NA	TRBV30	TRBJ2-1	TRBD2	CAWSKSGGTFNEQFF	TGTGCCTGGAGTAAGAGCGGGGGGACTTTCAATGAGCAGTTCTTC
NA	TRBV19	TRBJ1-5	NA	CASKGGQKQTAQHF	TGTGCCAGTAAGGGAGGGCAGAAACAAACAGCCCAGCATTTT
NA	TRBV7-9	TRBJ1-4	NA	CASSLGGVTNEKLFF	TGTGCCAGCAGCTTAGGAGGGGTAACTAATGAAAAACTGTTTTTT
NA	TRBV7-6	TRBJ2-5	NA	CASSLDVRGAGRETQYF	TGTGCCAGCAGCTTAGATGTCCGGGGGGCAGGGAGAGAGACCCAGTACTTC
many	TRBV28	TRBJ2-2	NA	CASSFGQYTGELFF	TGTGCCAGCAGTTTCGGCCAGTACACCGGGGAGCTGTTTTTT
few	TRBV6-1	TRBJ1-5	TRBD1	CASAGQGDPNQPQHF	TGTGCCAGCGCGGGACAGGGGGATCCCAATCAGCCCCAGCATTTT
once	TRBV11-2	TRBJ1-1	NA	CASSLDRRGTEAFF	TGTGCCAGCAGCTTAGATCGAAGAGGCACTGAAGCTTTCTTT
NA	TRBV30	TRBJ2-5	NA	CAWSGGARETQYF	TGTGCCTGGAGTGGGGGGGCGCGGGAGACCCAGTACTTC
NA	TRBV5-4	TRBJ2-7	NA	CASSLVGLEQYF	TGTGCCAGCAGCTTGGTCGGTCTCGAGCAGTACTTC
NA	TRBV4-1	TRBJ2-4	NA	CASSQNNSPGAKNIQYF	TGCGCCAGCAGCCAAAATAACTCACCGGGAGCCAAAAACATTCAGTACTTC
many	TRBV9	TRBJ1-6	NA	CASSVGGVNSPLHF	TGTGCCAGCAGCGTCGGGGGGGTGAATTCACCCCTCCACTTT
NA	TRBV4-3	TRBJ2-1	TRBD1	CASSRTDRAHEQFF	TGCGCCAGCAGCCGAACCGACAGGGCTCATGAGCAGTTCTTC
NA	TRBV19	TRBJ2-2	TRBD2	CASRGLAGNTGELFF	TGTGCCAGTAGGGGACTAGCGGGAAACACCGGGGAGCTGTTTTTT
NA	TRBV2	TRBJ2-2	NA	CASSDWRQNLIGTGELFF	TGTGCCAGCAGTGATTGGAGGCAGAACTTGATCGGCACCGGGGAGCTGTTTTTT
many	TRBV7-8	TRBJ2-3	TRBD2	CASSLVGLATQYF	TGTGCCAGCAGCTTAGTGGGACTAGCGACGCAGTATTTT
NA	TRBV27	TRBJ1-4	TRBD1	CASSPGQGYEKLFF	TGTGCCAGCAGTCCGGGACAGGGGTATGAAAAACTGTTTTTT
NA	TRBV7-3	TRBJ1-6	NA	CASSSTGTPNSPLHF	TGTGCCAGCAGCTCTACGGGAACCCCAAATTCACCCCTCCACTTT
NA	TRBV30	TRBJ2-3	NA	CAWSLGVDTQYF	TGTGCCTGGAGTTTGGGGGTGGATACGCAGTATTTT
NA	TRBV2	TRBJ1-4	TRBD1	CANRAGTGNEKLFF	TGTGCCAACCGGGCCGGGACAGGGAATGAAAAACTGTTTTTT
NA	TRBV5-4	TRBJ2-2	TRBD2	CASSFASGNTGELFF	TGTGCCAGCAGCTTCGCTAGCGGGAACACCGGGGAGCTGTTTTTT